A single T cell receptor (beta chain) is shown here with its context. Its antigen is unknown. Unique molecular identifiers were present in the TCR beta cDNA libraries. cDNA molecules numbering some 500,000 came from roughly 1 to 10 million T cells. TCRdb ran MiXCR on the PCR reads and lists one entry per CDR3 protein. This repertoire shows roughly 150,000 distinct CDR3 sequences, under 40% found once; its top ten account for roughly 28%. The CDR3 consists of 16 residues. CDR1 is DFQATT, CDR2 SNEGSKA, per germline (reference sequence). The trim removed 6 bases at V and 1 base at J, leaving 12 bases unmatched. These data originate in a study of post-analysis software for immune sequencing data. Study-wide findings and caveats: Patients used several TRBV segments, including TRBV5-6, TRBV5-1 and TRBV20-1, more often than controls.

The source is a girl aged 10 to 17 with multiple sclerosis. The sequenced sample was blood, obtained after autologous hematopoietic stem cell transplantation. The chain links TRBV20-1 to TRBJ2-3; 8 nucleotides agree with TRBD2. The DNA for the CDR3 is TGCAGTGCCCCCCGGGGGGGTCCAACCCGCACAGATACGCAGTATTTT. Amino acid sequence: CSAPRGGPTRTDTQYF.